The following is a TCR beta chain sequence with its context. This specimen comes from a study of blood T cell repertoires in COVID-19. About the research overall: Samples representing acute and convalescent COVID-19 were sourced from the United States, Italy and Spain.

In Seattle, patients joined the study during active infection and were tracked longitudinally. The V and J ends lost 1 base and 7 bases, in that order; junction bases with no gene match: 4. The CDR3 spans 13 residues. Looked up from germline, CDR1 is SGHKS and CDR2 is YYEKEE (reference sequence). Generated by immunoSEQ multiplex PCR, the TCRdb table keeps only in-frame clones and is missing some. The sample yields 250,000 to 350,000 clones, 65% to 90% seen once. The chain links TRBV5-5 to TRBJ1-2; TRBD1 agrees at 7 bases. Sequencing used peripheral blood. The sequence was obtained from a woman between 70 and 85 years old with COVID-19, enrolled during active disease. This CDR3 is CASSLKGAGGYTF. CDR3 nucleotides: TGTGCCAGCAGCTTGAAGGGGGCCGGTGGCTACACCTTC.